Each of the 6 T cell receptor beta chains below was sequenced from the same sample in a study of blood T cell repertoires in COVID-19. Assay used: immunoSEQ multiplex PCR; TCRdb lists only in-frame clones, some missing. The sample lists 150,000 to 200,000 clones; about 80% were seen once. The sample taken for sequencing was peripheral blood. These receptors came from a woman in her thirties or forties with COVID-19, enrolled during active disease.

The chain combines TRBV28 with TRBJ2-7, with D possibly being TRBD2 (6 bases). The CDR3 runs 14 residues. Trimming shortened V by 5 bases and J by 6 bases, and 17 bases separated the two germline ends. Germline V gene data show CDR1 as MDHEN and CDR2 as SYDVKM. The CDR3 sequence is CASSPPRDSVEQYF. The CDR3 DNA is TGTGCCAGCAGTCCCCCCCGGGACTCGGTCGAGCAGTACTTC.

V and J are TRBV5-1 and TRBJ1-3; D not resolved. The CDR3 has 16 amino acids. In germline, CDR1 is SGHRS, CDR2 YFSETQ. Trimming left V 0 bases short and J 3 bases short, with 13 bases between. The CDR3 sequence: CASSLVGAGFGNTIYF. The CDR3 nucleotides are TGCGCCAGCAGCTTGGTGGGTGCGGGATTTGGAAACACCATATATTTT. Filled out from reference TRBV5-1 and TRBJ1-3, the complete variable domain reads KAGVTQTPRYLIKTRGQQVTLSCSPISGHRSVSWYQQTPGQGLQFLFEYFSETQRNKGNFPGRFSGRQFSNSRSEMNVSTLELGDSALYLCASSLVGAGFGNTIYFGEGSWLTVV.

The rearrangement links TRBV15 to TRBJ2-6; 7 bases fit TRBD2. There are 16 residues in the CDR3. CDR1 is LNHNV and CDR2 is YYDKDF in the germline V gene (reference sequence). The V and J ends lost 4 bases and 1 base, in that order; junction bases with no gene match: 4. CDR3 protein: CATSTAGVSGANVLTF. The CDR3 region has the DNA TGTGCCACCAGCACGGCGGGGGTATCTGGGGCCAACGTCCTGACTTTC.

This rearrangement joins TRBV7-9 to TRBJ2-1, with D tentatively TRBD2 (5 bases). This CDR3 region has 14 residues. Germline V lookup: CDR1 SEHNR, CDR2 FQNEAQ (reference sequence). V lost 2 bases to trimming and J lost 5 bases, with 10 bases between them. DNA of the CDR3: TGTGCCAGCAGCTTATCCCTAGCCAACAATGAGCAGTTCTTC. Translating it yields CASSLSLANNEQFF.

This chain connects TRBV10-2 to TRBJ2-1, with D tentatively TRBD1 (6 bases). The V end was cut by 1 base, the J end by 9 bases, with 13 bases between. Germline-derived CDR1 and CDR2 are WSHSY and SAAADI. The CDR3 sequence is 14 residues long. The CDR3 reads CASSEWGPRGEQFF. As DNA, the CDR3 is TGCGCCAGCAGTGAGTGGGGCCCCAGGGGTGAGCAGTTCTTC.

V gene TRBV7-2 combines with J gene TRBJ1-6; 7 nucleotides match TRBD1. Per germline, CDR1 SGHTA and CDR2 FQGNSA. This CDR3 has 14 amino acids. The J segment lost 14 bases and the V segment lost 3 bases, leaving 10 bases of the junction unmatched. CDR3 DNA sequence: TGTGCCAGCAGCTTGGGACAGTTACAAGGAACCCTCCACTTT. Translating it yields CASSLGQLQGTLHF.